This T cell receptor beta chain was documented in a study of shared T cell receptors in the human thymus. Points on this clone: Other DNA sequences in the sample encode the same CDR3.

V gave up 5 bases and J gave up 4 bases, with 9 bases separating them. CDR3 length: 12 residues. Germline CDR1 and CDR2: MDHEN and SYDVKM. The table came from immunoSEQ multiplex PCR; TCRdb's copy has only in-frame clones and leaves some out. The profile shows hundreds of thousands of clones, more than 70% of them singletons. Another study also made use of these data, one on human thymus T cells.

The chain uses TRBV28 and TRBJ2-7; D uncertain. The TCR sequence derives from a boy less than two years old with a congenital heart defect. Sequenced sample: thymocytes. CDR3 loop: CASSARGYEQYF. The CDR3 nucleotides read TGTGCCAGCAGTGCTCGAGGTTACGAGCAGTACTTC.